This TCR beta chain was recorded in a study of Ad26.COV2.S vaccination and SARS-CoV-2 variants. In the study overall: The study gave Ad26.COV2.S intramuscularly, once or twice 56 days apart. Study-wide results and limits: Quantification of TCR breadth and depth may have yielded underestimates of total T cell responses. Placebo recipients and vaccine recipients were similar in non-spike TCR breadth.

The repertoire was sequenced with immunoSEQ multiplex PCR; TCRdb's copy has only in-frame clones and lacks some. The sample records more than 300,000 clones, around 89% being singletons. Documented treatment: some 20 received Ad26.COV2.S at low or high dose, single or two shots; roughly 5 received placebo; per-sample allocation not given. The samples were gathered on day 63 after the first injection of vaccine or placebo. The administered vaccine (an Ad26 vector) expressed Wuhan-strain SARS-CoV-2 spike. On this clone itself: Its specificity is not known.

The CDR3 has 14 residues. V was cut by 7 bases and J by 7 bases, with 19 bases left in between. Germline V gives CDR1 PRHDT, CDR2 FYEKMQ (reference sequence). The TCR originated in a person between 18 and 65 years old who received the Ad26.COV2.S COVID-19 vaccine or a placebo. Material: peripheral blood, obtained in a trial of Ad26.COV2.S vaccine versus placebo. The V and J genes are TRBV13 and TRBJ1-2; unclear D gene. CDR3: CASTTNRAPGGYTF. The CDR3 nucleotides read TGTGCCAGCACCACAAATAGGGCGCCTGGTGGCTACACCTTC. The variable domain in full, completed from reference TRBV13 and TRBJ1-2, reads AAGVIQSPRHLIKEKRETATLKCYPIPRHDTVYWYQQGPGQDPQFLISFYEKMQSDKGSIPDRFSAQQFSDYHSELNMSSLELGDSALYFCASTTNRAPGGYTFGSGTRLTVV.